This record looks at one T cell receptor (beta chain) sequence and its context. The antigen is undetermined. This specimen belongs to a study of vaccination and CD4 T cells after COVID-19. For the study at large: Post-COVID draws followed diagnosis by a median around 100 days (range 35 to 161).

The treatment denotes: roughly 10-day PBMC culture with coronavirus spike peptide pools or control peptides (ViraFEST assay). Oncomine TCR Beta short-read sequencing was applied to DNA from cultured CD4+ T cells. Via MiXCR, TCRdb re-called the PCR reads, giving one row per CDR3 protein. The sample shows 14,000 to 15,000 distinct CDR3 sequences, 48% of them seen only once. Study results and limitations: Detection of a median approximately 87% of reactive clones in convalescent patients was confined to the period after vaccination. Early post-infection timepoints were missing, and relatively few convalescent patients were studied.

This receptor was identified in a human donor who had recovered from COVID-19. Material for sequencing was CD4+ T cells from blood, cultured in vitro.

The chain's CDR3 is CASSSQGRAPLHF. CDR3 DNA sequence: TGTGCCAGCAGTTCCCAGGGAAGGGCACCCCTCCACTTT. This chain connects TRBV12-3 or TRBV12-4 to TRBJ1-6; weak D call: TRBD1 (5 bases). V was trimmed by 4 bases and J by 11 bases, leaving 12 bases between them. This CDR3 has 13 amino acids.